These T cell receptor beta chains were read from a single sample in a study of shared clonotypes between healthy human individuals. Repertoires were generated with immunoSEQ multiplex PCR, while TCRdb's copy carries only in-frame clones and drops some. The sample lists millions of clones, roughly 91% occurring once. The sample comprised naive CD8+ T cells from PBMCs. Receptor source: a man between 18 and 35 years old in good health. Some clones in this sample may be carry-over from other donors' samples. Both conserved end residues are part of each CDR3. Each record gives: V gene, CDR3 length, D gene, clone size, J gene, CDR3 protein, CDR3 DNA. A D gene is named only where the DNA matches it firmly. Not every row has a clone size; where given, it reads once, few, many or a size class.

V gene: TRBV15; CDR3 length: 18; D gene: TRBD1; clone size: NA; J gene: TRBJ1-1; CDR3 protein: CATSTEGQGHGRGTEAFF; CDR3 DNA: TGTGCCACCAGCACGGAAGGACAGGGGCACGGCAGAGGCACTGAAGCTTTCTTT
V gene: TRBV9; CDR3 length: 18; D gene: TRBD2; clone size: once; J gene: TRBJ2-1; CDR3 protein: CASSVLAGGQVTYNEQFF; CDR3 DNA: TGTGCCAGCAGCGTCCTAGCGGGAGGTCAGGTGACCTACAATGAGCAGTTCTTC
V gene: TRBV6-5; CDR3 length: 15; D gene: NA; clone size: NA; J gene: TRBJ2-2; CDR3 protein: CASSYSIGDTGELFF; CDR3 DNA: TGTGCCAGCAGTTACTCGATTGGGGACACCGGGGAGCTGTTTTTT
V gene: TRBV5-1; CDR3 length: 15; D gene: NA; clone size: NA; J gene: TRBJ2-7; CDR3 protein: CASSLEASATYEQYF; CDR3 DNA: TGCGCCAGCAGCTTGGAGGCTAGCGCTACCTACGAGCAGTACTTC
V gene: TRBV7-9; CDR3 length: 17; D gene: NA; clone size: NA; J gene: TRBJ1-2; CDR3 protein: CASNYGGAAVKHYGYTF; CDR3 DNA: TGTGCCAGCAACTACGGGGGGGCGGCGGTTAAGCACTATGGCTACACCTTC
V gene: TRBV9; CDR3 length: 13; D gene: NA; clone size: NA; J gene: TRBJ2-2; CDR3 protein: CASSVSGDGELFF; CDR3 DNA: TGTGCCAGCAGCGTATCCGGGGACGGGGAGCTGTTTTTT
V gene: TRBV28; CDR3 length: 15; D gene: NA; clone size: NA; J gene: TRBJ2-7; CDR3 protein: CASSFSRDFPYEQYF; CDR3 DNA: TGTGCCAGCAGTTTCTCCAGGGACTTCCCCTACGAGCAGTACTTC
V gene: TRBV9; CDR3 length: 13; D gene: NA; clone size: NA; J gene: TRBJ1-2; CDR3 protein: CASSVAGKYGYTF; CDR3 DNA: TGTGCCAGCAGCGTAGCCGGGAAATATGGCTACACCTTC
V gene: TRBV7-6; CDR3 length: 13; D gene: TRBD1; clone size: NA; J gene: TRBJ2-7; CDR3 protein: CASSLGQKYEQYF; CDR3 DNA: TGTGCCAGCAGCTTGGGACAGAAATACGAGCAGTACTTC
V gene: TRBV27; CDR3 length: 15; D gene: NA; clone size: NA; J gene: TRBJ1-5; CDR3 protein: CASSLSTGSNQPQHF; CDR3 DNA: TGTGCCAGCAGTTTGTCTACAGGGAGCAATCAGCCCCAGCATTTT
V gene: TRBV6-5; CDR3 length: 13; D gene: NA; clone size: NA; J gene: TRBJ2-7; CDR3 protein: CASSLAPRDEQYF; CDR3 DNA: TGTGCCAGCAGCTTGGCACCACGGGACGAGCAGTACTTC
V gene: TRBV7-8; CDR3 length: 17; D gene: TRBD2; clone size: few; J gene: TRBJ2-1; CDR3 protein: CASSLARTSGRYNEQFF; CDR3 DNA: TGTGCCAGCAGCTTAGCGAGAACTAGCGGGAGGTACAATGAGCAGTTCTTC
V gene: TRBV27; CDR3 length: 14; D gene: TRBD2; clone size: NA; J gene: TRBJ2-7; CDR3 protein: CASSLRREAYEQYF; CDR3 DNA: TGTGCCAGCAGTTTGAGGCGGGAGGCCTACGAGCAGTACTTC
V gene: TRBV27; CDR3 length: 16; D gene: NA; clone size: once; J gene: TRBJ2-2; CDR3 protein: CASSLRHLGATGELFF; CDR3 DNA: TGTGCCAGCAGTTTAAGACATCTTGGGGCCACCGGGGAGCTGTTTTTT
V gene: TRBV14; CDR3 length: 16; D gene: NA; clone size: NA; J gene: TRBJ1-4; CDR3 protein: CASSSHPRATNEKLFF; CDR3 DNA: TGTGCCAGCAGCTCTCACCCGAGGGCCACTAATGAAAAACTGTTTTTT
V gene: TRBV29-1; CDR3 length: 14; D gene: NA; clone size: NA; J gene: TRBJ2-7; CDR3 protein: CSVKKKGPSYEQYF; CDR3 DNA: TGCAGCGTTAAGAAAAAGGGGCCCTCCTACGAGCAGTACTTC
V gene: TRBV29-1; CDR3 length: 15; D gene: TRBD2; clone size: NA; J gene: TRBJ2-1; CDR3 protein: CSVEDILAGANEQFF; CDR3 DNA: TGCAGCGTTGAAGACATACTAGCGGGAGCGAATGAGCAGTTCTTC
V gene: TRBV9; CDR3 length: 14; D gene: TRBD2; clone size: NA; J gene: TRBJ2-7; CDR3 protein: CASSPGTSGYEQYF; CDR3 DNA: TGTGCCAGCAGCCCCGGGACTAGCGGGTACGAGCAGTACTTC
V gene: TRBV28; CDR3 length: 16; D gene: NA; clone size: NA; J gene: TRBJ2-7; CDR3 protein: CASSPRDRSSSYEQYF; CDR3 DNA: TGTGCCAGCAGTCCCCGCGACAGGTCTTCTTCCTACGAGCAGTACTTC
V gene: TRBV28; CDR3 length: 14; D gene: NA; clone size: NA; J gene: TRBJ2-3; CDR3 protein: CASSSTGQADTQYF; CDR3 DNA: TGTGCCAGCAGTTCGACGGGGCAAGCAGATACGCAGTATTTT
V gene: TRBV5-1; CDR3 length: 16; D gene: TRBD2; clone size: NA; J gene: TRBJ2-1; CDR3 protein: CASSLGASGDYNEQFF; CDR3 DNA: TGCGCCAGCAGCTTGGGGGCTAGCGGGGACTACAATGAGCAGTTCTTC
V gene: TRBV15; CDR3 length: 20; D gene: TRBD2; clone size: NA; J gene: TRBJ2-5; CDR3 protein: CATSRDPPASSGRARETQYF; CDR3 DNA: TGTGCCACCAGCAGAGACCCCCCCGCCTCTAGCGGGAGGGCCAGGGAGACCCAGTACTTC